This TCR beta chain was identified during a study of cytomegalovirus exposure and HLA in healthy donors. General study findings and limits: Later analysis revealed greater clonal expansion in HLA-associated TCR beta chains than in equally common others.

Primers: 60 Vbeta forward and 13 Jbeta reverse. The protocol was immunoSEQ multiplex PCR, while the TCRdb copy is restricted to in-frame clones and leaves out a portion. The sample has under 200,000 clones; over 80% are singletons. In the case of this clone: The antigen is unknown.

From germline, CDR1 is SGHNT and CDR2 YYREEE (reference sequence). CDR3 length: 14 residues. V was shortened by 0 bases and J by 4 bases, with 10 bases between the two germline ends. Sequenced material: PBMCs. The chain links TRBV5-4 to TRBJ1-2; D not resolved. This TCR came from a human donor in good health. The CDR3 bases are TGTGCCAGCAGCTTGGGGGCCGAGGGCTATGGCTACACCTTC. Amino acid sequence: CASSLGAEGYGYTF.